This is a list of T cell receptor beta chains from one sample in a study of Ad26.COV2.S vaccination and SARS-CoV-2 variants. Clones were sequenced by immunoSEQ multiplex PCR, and TCRdb holds only the in-frame ones, with some missing. The data contain about 460,000 clones, nearly 90% of them seen just once; the ten biggest clones take up 1.5% to 2%. The specimen comprised peripheral blood, sampled in a trial of Ad26.COV2.S vaccine versus placebo. The receptor set was obtained from a person aged 18-65 years who received the Ad26.COV2.S COVID-19 vaccine or a placebo. Both conserved end residues are trimmed from each CDR3. Fields, in order: J gene, V gene, CDR3 protein.

TRBJ1-5	TRBV5-5	ASSFLGDNQPQH
TRBJ1-2	TRBV12-2	ARGKGGYGYT
TRBJ1-3	TRBV19	ASTPGQGLSGNTIY
TRBJ2-2	TRBV28	ASSYGTPFLF
TRBJ2-7	TRBV27	ASSLGAAYEQY
TRBJ2-2	TRBV6-5	ASKRQGWIGELF
TRBJ2-3	TRBV2	ASRLSALGPDTQY
TRBJ2-5	TRBV7-3	ASSLMGRQETQY
TRBJ1-5	TRBV27	ASSFQMGSNQPQH
TRBJ2-6	TRBV3-1/TRBV3-2	ASSQGDLLVGANVLT
TRBJ1-2	TRBV6-5	ASRSGAEGYT
TRBJ2-4	TRBV28	ASSDASRGGDIQY
TRBJ2-2	TRBV7-3	ASSLMAGASGELF
TRBJ2-3	TRBV9	ASSVGSADTQY
TRBJ2-6	TRBV25-1	ASSDVSGAGANVLT
TRBJ2-1	TRBV2	ASSYRAFNEQF
TRBJ2-5	TRBV11-2	ASSLGMGTVQETQY
TRBJ2-7	TRBV7-6	ASSSIRDRASEQY
TRBJ2-3	TRBV5-1	ASSTERQRPSTDTQY
TRBJ2-2	TRBV7-3	ASSANRLAGTGELF
TRBJ1-5	TRBV15	ATRGQGAEQH
TRBJ1-5	TRBV28	ASSTGQVNQPQH
TRBJ2-2	TRBV10-1	ASSESGAGELF
TRBJ2-1	TRBV19	ASKGLAGANEQF
TRBJ1-1	TRBV5-1	ASRQEPMNTEAF
TRBJ2-2	TRBV2	ASKYRMAGELF
TRBJ1-1	TRBV14	ASSQRTGVTEAF
TRBJ1-4	TRBV18	ASSRESGASNEKLF
TRBJ1-4	TRBV18	ASSPLPPGGPGEKLF
TRBJ1-1	TRBV30	AWSGPGGISEAF
TRBJ1-5	TRBV2	ASSEGHSSNQPQH